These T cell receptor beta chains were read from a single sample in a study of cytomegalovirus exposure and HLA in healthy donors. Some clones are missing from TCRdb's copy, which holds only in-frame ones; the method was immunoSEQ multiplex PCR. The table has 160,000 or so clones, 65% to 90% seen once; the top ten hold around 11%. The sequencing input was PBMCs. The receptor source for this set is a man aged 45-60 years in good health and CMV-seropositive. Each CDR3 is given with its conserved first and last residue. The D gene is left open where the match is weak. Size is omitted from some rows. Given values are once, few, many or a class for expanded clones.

CDR3 DNA: TGTGCCAGCAGCCTCGGACAGGGAAACACCATATATTTT; CDR3 protein: CASSLGQGNTIYF; V gene: TRBV7-3; D gene: -; clone size: -; J gene: TRBJ1-3
CDR3 DNA: TGTGCCAGCAGCCTCACAGATACGCAGTATTTT; CDR3 protein: CASSLTDTQYF; V gene: TRBV7-3; D gene: -; clone size: -; J gene: TRBJ2-3
CDR3 DNA: TGTGCCAGCAGTTACTCAAGGGGAACAGGGACAGATACGCAGTATTTT; CDR3 protein: CASSYSRGTGTDTQYF; V gene: TRBV6-6; D gene: -; clone size: -; J gene: TRBJ2-3
CDR3 DNA: TGCGCCAGCAGCTTGGAGGCGGGGGGGAGCTATACGCAGTATTTT; CDR3 protein: CASSLEAGGSYTQYF; V gene: TRBV5-1; D gene: TRBD2; clone size: -; J gene: TRBJ2-3
CDR3 DNA: TGTGCCATCAGCAGACAGGGGTTAGAGACGAGAGGCAATGAGCAGTTCTTC; CDR3 protein: CAISRQGLETRGNEQFF; V gene: TRBV10-3; D gene: TRBD1; clone size: -; J gene: TRBJ2-1
CDR3 DNA: TGTGCCAGTAGTCAACAGGGGGGACACATTCAGTACTTC; CDR3 protein: CASSQQGGHIQYF; V gene: TRBV19; D gene: TRBD1; clone size: -; J gene: TRBJ2-4
CDR3 DNA: TGCAGTGCCGATTCGGAGGCGGCCCAGCATTTT; CDR3 protein: CSADSEAAQHF; V gene: TRBV20-1; D gene: -; clone size: -; J gene: TRBJ1-5
CDR3 DNA: TGTGCCAGCAGGTCAGGCAAAGGCCCGGGCAGGGGAAGCACAGATACGCAGTATTTT; CDR3 protein: CASRSGKGPGRGSTDTQYF; V gene: TRBV11-2; D gene: -; clone size: -; J gene: TRBJ2-3
CDR3 DNA: TGCGCCAGCAGCTTTCCCCAGCAGGGGAGCAGCTTGGGAGATACGCAGTATTTT; CDR3 protein: CASSFPQQGSSLGDTQYF; V gene: TRBV5-1; D gene: -; clone size: once; J gene: TRBJ2-3
CDR3 DNA: TGTGCCTGGAGTCCTAGGGACAGGGGTTTGAGCTACACCTTC; CDR3 protein: CAWSPRDRGLSYTF; V gene: TRBV30; D gene: TRBD1; clone size: -; J gene: TRBJ1-2
CDR3 DNA: TGTGCCAGCAGTGCCAATTCACAGGGGGAGGCCTACGAGCAGTACTTC; CDR3 protein: CASSANSQGEAYEQYF; V gene: TRBV27; D gene: TRBD1; clone size: -; J gene: TRBJ2-7
CDR3 DNA: TGTGCCTGGAGTATCGACTCCCTTCGGGAGCTGTTTTTT; CDR3 protein: CAWSIDSLRELFF; V gene: TRBV30; D gene: -; clone size: -; J gene: TRBJ2-2
CDR3 DNA: TGTGCCAGCAACGGGACAGTTCCCTTC; CDR3 protein: CASNGTVPF; V gene: TRBV3-2; D gene: -; clone size: -; J gene: TRBJ2-7
CDR3 DNA: TGTGCCAGCAGTGATCAGGGGGTCGGCGAGCAGTACTTC; CDR3 protein: CASSDQGVGEQYF; V gene: TRBV2; D gene: TRBD1; clone size: -; J gene: TRBJ2-7
CDR3 DNA: TGTGCCAGCAGTTCGGACAGGGGACGAGGCTACACCTTC; CDR3 protein: CASSSDRGRGYTF; V gene: TRBV28; D gene: TRBD1; clone size: -; J gene: TRBJ1-2
CDR3 DNA: TGTGCCAGCAGCGACAGGAGCCAAGAGACCCAGTACTTC; CDR3 protein: CASSDRSQETQYF; V gene: TRBV7-2; D gene: -; clone size: -; J gene: TRBJ2-5
CDR3 DNA: TGTGCCAGCAGCCAGGGGTGGGACAACATCCAGCCCCAGCATTTT; CDR3 protein: CASSQGWDNIQPQHF; V gene: TRBV7-9; D gene: -; clone size: -; J gene: TRBJ1-5
CDR3 DNA: TGTGCCAGCAGCGCGGGGACAGGGGATCAGCCCCAGCATTTT; CDR3 protein: CASSAGTGDQPQHF; V gene: TRBV9; D gene: TRBD1; clone size: -; J gene: TRBJ1-5
CDR3 DNA: TGCGCCAGCAGCTCTGAACAGGGTGGCACCGGGGAGCTGTTTTTT; CDR3 protein: CASSSEQGGTGELFF; V gene: TRBV5-1; D gene: -; clone size: -; J gene: TRBJ2-2
CDR3 DNA: TGTGCCAGTAGGGAGGGGTTCACTGAAGCTTTCTTT; CDR3 protein: CASREGFTEAFF; V gene: TRBV19; D gene: -; clone size: -; J gene: TRBJ1-1
CDR3 DNA: TGTGCCAGCAGCTTAAACAGGGCGGTCACAGATACGCAGTATTTT; CDR3 protein: CASSLNRAVTDTQYF; V gene: TRBV7-2; D gene: -; clone size: -; J gene: TRBJ2-3
CDR3 DNA: TGTGCCAGCAGTTACGAGACAGGGGGTGAGCAGTTCTTC; CDR3 protein: CASSYETGGEQFF; V gene: TRBV6-5; D gene: TRBD1; clone size: -; J gene: TRBJ2-1
CDR3 DNA: TGTGCCAGCACCTCAACAGGGGAGAGGGAAAAACTGTTTTTT; CDR3 protein: CASTSTGEREKLFF; V gene: TRBV28; D gene: TRBD1; clone size: -; J gene: TRBJ1-4
CDR3 DNA: TGTGCCAGCAGCCAAGGGGACAACATGAACACTGAAGCTTTCTTT; CDR3 protein: CASSQGDNMNTEAFF; V gene: TRBV7-6; D gene: -; clone size: -; J gene: TRBJ1-1
CDR3 DNA: TGTGCCACCAGCAGTTTTGGGAGAGGGGGTCCCTCCTACAATGAGCAGTTCTTC; CDR3 protein: CATSSFGRGGPSYNEQFF; V gene: TRBV15; D gene: -; clone size: -; J gene: TRBJ2-1
CDR3 DNA: TGTGCCAGCAGCTTATGGAGCGGGGATAACTATGGCTACACCTTC; CDR3 protein: CASSLWSGDNYGYTF; V gene: TRBV7-9; D gene: -; clone size: -; J gene: TRBJ1-2
CDR3 DNA: TGCGCCAGCAGCCAAGATCAGGGGATGTGGAATGGCTACACCTTC; CDR3 protein: CASSQDQGMWNGYTF; V gene: TRBV4-3; D gene: -; clone size: once; J gene: TRBJ1-2
CDR3 DNA: TGTGCCAGCACCCAAGGGCAGGGGGTAAGAAAGCAGTTCTTC; CDR3 protein: CASTQGQGVRKQFF; V gene: TRBV6-5; D gene: TRBD1; clone size: -; J gene: TRBJ2-1
CDR3 DNA: TGTGCCAGCAGAGCGGGCGGCTCTGGAAACACCATATATTTT; CDR3 protein: CASRAGGSGNTIYF; V gene: TRBV6-5; D gene: -; clone size: -; J gene: TRBJ1-3
CDR3 DNA: TGTGCCAGCAGTCTCACCCGTGGACTCACCTACGAGCAGTACTTC; CDR3 protein: CASSLTRGLTYEQYF; V gene: TRBV13; D gene: -; clone size: once; J gene: TRBJ2-7